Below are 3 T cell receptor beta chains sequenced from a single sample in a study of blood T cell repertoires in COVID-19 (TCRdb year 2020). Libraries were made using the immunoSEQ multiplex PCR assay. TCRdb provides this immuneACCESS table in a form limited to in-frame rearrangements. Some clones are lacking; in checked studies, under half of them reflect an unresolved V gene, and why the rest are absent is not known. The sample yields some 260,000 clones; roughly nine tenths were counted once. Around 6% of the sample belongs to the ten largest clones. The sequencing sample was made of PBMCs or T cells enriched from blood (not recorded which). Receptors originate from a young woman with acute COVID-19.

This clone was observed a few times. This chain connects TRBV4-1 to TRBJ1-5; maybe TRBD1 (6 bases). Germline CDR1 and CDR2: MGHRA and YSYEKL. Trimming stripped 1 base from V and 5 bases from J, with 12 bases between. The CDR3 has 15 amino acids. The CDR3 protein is CASSQAQGRDQPQHF. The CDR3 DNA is TGCGCCAGCAGCCAAGCACAGGGCCGAGATCAGCCCCAGCATTTT.

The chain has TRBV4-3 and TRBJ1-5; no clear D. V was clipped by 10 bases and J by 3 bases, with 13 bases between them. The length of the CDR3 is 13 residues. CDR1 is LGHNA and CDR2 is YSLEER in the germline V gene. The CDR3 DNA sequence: TGCGCCACCTCAGGAGGGCTCAATCAGCCCCAGCATTTT. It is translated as CATSGGLNQPQHF.

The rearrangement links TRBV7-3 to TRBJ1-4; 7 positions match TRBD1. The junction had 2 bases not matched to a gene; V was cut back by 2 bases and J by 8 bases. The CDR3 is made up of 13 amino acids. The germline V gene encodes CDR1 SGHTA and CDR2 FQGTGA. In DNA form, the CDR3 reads TGTGCCAGCAGCTTAGCGACAGGGGAAAAACTGTTTTTT. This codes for CASSLATGEKLFF. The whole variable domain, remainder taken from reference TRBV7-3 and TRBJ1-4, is GAGVSQTPSNKVTEKGKYVELRCDPISGHTALYWYRQSLGQGPEFLIYFQGTGAADDSGLPNDRFFAVRPEGSVSTLKIQRTERGDSAVYLCASSLATGEKLFFGSGTQLSVL.